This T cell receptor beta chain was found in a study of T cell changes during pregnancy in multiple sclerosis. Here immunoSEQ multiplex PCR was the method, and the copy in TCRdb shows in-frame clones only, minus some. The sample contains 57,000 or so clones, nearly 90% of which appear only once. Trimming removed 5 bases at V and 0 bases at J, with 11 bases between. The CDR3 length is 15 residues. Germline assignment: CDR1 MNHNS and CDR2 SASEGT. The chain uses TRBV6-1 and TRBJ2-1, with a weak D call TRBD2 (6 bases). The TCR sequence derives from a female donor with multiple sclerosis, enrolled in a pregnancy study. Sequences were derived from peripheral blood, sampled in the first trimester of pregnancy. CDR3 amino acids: CASSPRGSSYNEQFF. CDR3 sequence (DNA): TGTGCCAGCAGTCCTCGGGGGTCCTCCTACAATGAGCAGTTCTTC.